This T cell receptor beta chain was identified in a study of blood T cell repertoires in COVID-19. Germline CDR1 is SGHTS and CDR2 is YDEGEE. The CDR3 runs to 15 residues. The V gene lost 0 bases and the J gene lost 4 bases, with 10 bases spanning the gap. The table lists this clone with a count of one. Produced via immunoSEQ multiplex PCR; TCRdb's table is partial and in-frame only. The sample includes 85,000 to 95,000 clones, 86% of them seen just once. This clonotype originated in a woman aged 80 or over with acute or convalescent COVID-19. This chain links TRBV5-8 with TRBJ2-2; tentatively, D is TRBD1 (5 bases). Sequenced material: peripheral blood. The CDR3, as DNA: TGTGCCAGCAGCTTGGCAGGGAAGAGCACCGGGGAGCTGTTTTTT. It translates to CASSLAGKSTGELFF.